The 18 T cell receptor beta chains given below trace back to one sample, sequenced in a study of identical twins. Each CDR3 protein gets one entry after TCRdb re-called the 5' RACE reads with MiXCR. The sample records fewer than 900,000 distinct CDR3 sequences, 15% to 20% being singletons. These sequences were also reported in another study, on T cells expressing NK-cell markers.

Sample: PBMCs. The receptors were sampled from a woman under 30 in good health.

This clonotype occurred a few times. V and J are TRBV18 and TRBJ2-7; 7 positions agree with TRBD1. CDR1 is KGHSH and CDR2 is LQKENI in the germline V gene. CDR3 length: 14 residues. V gave up 5 bases and J gave up 4 bases; unmatched junction bases: 8. The CDR3 coding sequence is TGTGCCAGCTCATCGCGGACAGGAGAGTACGAGCAGTACTTC. Translation: CASSSRTGEYEQYF.

This clonotype was detected a few times. The J gene is TRBJ2-6, the V gene TRBV5-6; unclear D gene. V shed 0 bases and J shed 2 bases, with 6 bases lying between them. This CDR3 comprises 15 residues. The germline CDR1 and CDR2 sequences are SGHDT and YYEEEE. The CDR3 sequence is CASSLDLPGANVLTF. The CDR3 DNA sequence: TGTGCCAGCAGCTTGGACCTTCCTGGGGCCAACGTCCTGACTTTC.

The chain couples TRBV6-5 to TRBJ1-3; D uncertain. The CDR3 loop spans 12 amino acids. The ends were cut back, 5 bases at V and 3 bases at J, with 5 bases in the middle. From germline, CDR1 is MNHEY and CDR2 SVGAGI. CDR3 protein: CASSKGGNTIYF. CDR3 in DNA: TGTGCCAGCAGTAAAGGTGGAAACACCATATATTTT.

In this sample, this clonotype turned up a few times. The chain recombines TRBV9 with TRBJ2-1, with D perhaps matching TRBD2 (6 bases). The germline gives CDR1 SGDLS, CDR2 YYNGEE. The CDR3 runs 15 residues. V was cut by 0 bases and J by 9 bases, with 16 bases left in between. The CDR3, as DNA: TGTGCCAGCAGCGTAGACGGGGGACCTACCAGTGAGCAGTTCTTC. Translation: CASSVDGGPTSEQFF.

V and J are TRBV2 and TRBJ2-3; 8 nucleotides align to TRBD1. This CDR3 has 16 residues. The V gene's germline CDR1 is SNHLY and CDR2 FYNNEI. V was clipped by 0 bases and J by 0 bases; unmatched bases: 2. CDR3 protein: CASSEATGASTDTQYF. The CDR3 DNA reads TGTGCCAGCAGTGAAGCGACAGGGGCTAGCACAGATACGCAGTATTTT.

This clonotype was seen more than once but under ten times. This rearrangement joins TRBV6-4 to TRBJ2-3; 7 bases are shared with TRBD1. Trimming at V came to 0 bases and at J to 2 bases, leaving 20 bases not matched to a gene. CDR1 is MRHNA, CDR2 SNTAGT, per germline. The CDR3 is made up of 21 amino acids. This CDR3 reads CASSDSKGDTGVILNTDTQYF. DNA for the CDR3: TGTGCCAGCAGTGACTCGAAGGGGGACACAGGGGTGATACTGAACACAGATACGCAGTATTTT.

This clonotype appeared a few times. The chain combines TRBV7-9 with TRBJ1-5; D unclear. The CDR3 sequence is 12 residues long. From germline, CDR1 is SEHNR and CDR2 FQNEAQ (reference sequence). Trimming took off 7 bases at V and 5 bases at J, with 9 bases between the two ends. The CDR3 here is CASTADYQPQHF. In DNA, the CDR3 is TGTGCCAGCACGGCAGACTATCAGCCCCAGCATTTT. The whole variable domain, remainder taken from reference TRBV7-9 and TRBJ1-5, is DTGVSQNPRHKITKRGQNVTFRCDPISEHNRLYWYRQTLGQGPEFLTYFQNEAQLEKSRLLSDRFSAERPKGSFSTLEIQRTEQGDSAMYLCASTADYQPQHFGDGTRLSIL.

This clonotype was counted between two and nine times. The J gene is TRBJ1-6, the V gene TRBV3-1; D not resolved. This CDR3 contains 11 residues. CDR1 and CDR2 from the germline V gene are LGHDT and YNNKEL (reference sequence). V gave up 0 bases and J gave up 15 bases, with 6 bases separating them. Here the CDR3 reads CASSQDWVLHF. CDR3 nucleotides: TGTGCCAGCAGCCAAGATTGGGTCCTCCACTTT.

This clonotype was counted only a few times. The chain combines TRBV6-2 or TRBV6-3 with TRBJ1-1; unclear D gene. CDR1 and CDR2 (germline): MNHEY, SVGEGT. Trimming cost V 6 bases and J 1 base, with 9 bases left between them. CDR3 length: 13 amino acids. Written as DNA, the CDR3 is TGTGCCAGCAGCATTCAGGAGAACACTGAAGCTTTCTTT. This encodes CASSIQENTEAFF.

This clonotype was counted between two and nine times. The chain links TRBV5-1 to TRBJ2-5; D gene uncertain. CDR3 length: 14 amino acids. The germline gives CDR1 SGHRS, CDR2 YFSETQ. Deletions cut 3 bases from V and 1 base from J, with 10 bases between. CDR3 in amino acids: CASSWGDFQETQYF. The CDR3 DNA follows: TGCGCCAGCAGCTGGGGTGACTTCCAAGAGACCCAGTACTTC.

In its sample, this clonotype was seen a few times. The chain's CDR3 is CASSLGTRGYEQYF. CDR3 DNA: TGTGCCAGCAGCCTAGGGACTAGGGGCTACGAGCAGTACTTC. The chain links TRBV7-2 to TRBJ2-7; 8 positions match TRBD2. CDR3 size: 14 residues. V shed 5 bases and J 3 bases; nucleotides not matched to a gene: 6. Germline values: CDR1 SGHTA, CDR2 FQGNSA.

This clonotype has just one count. A read error may be the cause here, since a much bigger clone is one base away. The rearrangement links TRBV10-3 to TRBJ1-1, with no clear D. The V end lost 10 bases, the J end lost 0 bases, and 6 bases lay between the germline ends. Germline V gene data show CDR1 as ENHRY and CDR2 as SYGVKD. This CDR3 is 11 amino acids long. CDR3 DNA: TGTGCCACCGGGGTGAACACTGAAGCTTTCTTT. Residues: CATGVNTEAFF.

This clonotype was counted between two and nine times. V usage is TRBV5-1 and J usage is TRBJ2-2; D unresolved. The ends were cut back, 0 bases at V and 1 base at J, with 7 bases in the middle. Looked up from germline, CDR1 is SGHRS and CDR2 is YFSETQ. The CDR3 consists of 15 residues. CDR3 sequence (DNA): TGCGCCAGCAGCTTGGAAAGACTGAACACCGGGGAGCTGTTTTTT. This sequence encodes CASSLERLNTGELFF. The full variable domain, completed using reference TRBV5-1 and TRBJ2-2, is KAGVTQTPRYLIKTRGQQVTLSCSPISGHRSVSWYQQTPGQGLQFLFEYFSETQRNKGNFPGRFSGRQFSNSRSEMNVSTLELGDSALYLCASSLERLNTGELFFGEGSRLTVL.

This chain links TRBV12-3 or TRBV12-4 with TRBJ2-1; D is ambiguous. The CDR3 has 13 amino acids. V lost 6 bases to trimming and J lost 7 bases, with 13 bases between them. CDR3 residues: CASSIDSANEQFF. Here the CDR3 DNA reads TGTGCCAGCAGCATTGACTCCGCTAATGAGCAGTTCTTC.

Ten or more counts support this clonotype. V and J are TRBV7-9 and TRBJ2-7, with 7 bases fitting TRBD1. Germline CDR1 reads SEHNR; CDR2 reads FQNEAQ (reference sequence). The CDR3 covers 13 residues. V dropped 5 bases and J dropped 3; count of bases not matched to a gene: 4. The CDR3 sequence is CASSSTGVYEQYF. As DNA, the CDR3 is TGTGCCAGCAGCAGTACAGGGGTCTACGAGCAGTACTTC.

The chain combines TRBV5-1 with TRBJ2-7; 8 bases are shared with TRBD1. V lost 4 bases and J lost 2; bases outside the gene matches: 5. The CDR3 spans 14 residues. Germline V gene data show CDR1 as SGHRS and CDR2 as YFSETQ. CDR3 residues: CASSPRGPAYEQYF. In nucleotides, the CDR3 is TGCGCCAGCAGCCCCAGGGGGCCTGCCTACGAGCAGTACTTC.

The DNA of the CDR3 is TGTGCCAGCAGCGTAGGTGGATGGGGGGGGATTAACAATGAGCAGTTCTTC. Translating gives CASSVGGWGGINNEQFF. The chain joins TRBV9 to TRBJ2-1; 7 bases are shared with TRBD2. V gave up 0 bases and J gave up 5 bases; unmatched junction bases: 11. The CDR3 extends over 17 amino acids. From germline, CDR1 is SGDLS and CDR2 YYNGEE.

This chain connects TRBV6-2 or TRBV6-3 to TRBJ2-2, with 12 bases identical to TRBD2. CDR3 length: 20 amino acids. CDR1 MNHEY and CDR2 SVGEGT come from the germline V gene. V lost 4 bases and J lost 6; bases outside the gene matches: 18. CDR3 amino acids: CASSFGLAGSAFLGAGELFF. Here the CDR3 DNA reads TGTGCCAGCAGTTTCGGACTAGCGGGATCGGCGTTTCTTGGGGCCGGGGAGCTGTTTTTT.